Below, 23 T cell receptor beta chains from the same sample are listed, as sequenced in a study of CD8+ T cells in alopecia areata. Following extraction, RNA underwent reverse transcription to cDNA, which served as the sequencing template. Clones were read by immunoSEQ multiplex PCR, and TCRdb kept only the in-frame ones, dropping some. In the table there are roughly 200,000 clones, about 55% of which are singletons. Treatment in this sample: oral pan-JAK inhibitor, 5-10 mg twice daily. Sequenced material: CD8+ T cells sorted from blood, taken at week 24, from a patient treated with tofacitinib. These TCRs come from a human donor with alopecia areata.

The J gene is TRBJ2-3, the V gene TRBV7-9; TRBD1 aligns across 9 bases. The CDR3 sequence is 15 residues long. Trimming cost V 1 base and J 9 bases; bases outside gene matches: 8. CDR1 is SEHNR, CDR2 FQNEAQ, per germline (reference sequence). The CDR3 coding sequence is TGTGCCAGCAGCTTAGAAGTGGCGGGACAGGGAACGCAGTATTTT. It encodes CASSLEVAGQGTQYF.

This clone was found a few times. The chain is built from TRBV19 and TRBJ1-1; no firm D call. Deletions cut 7 bases from V and 0 bases from J, with 12 bases between. The CDR3 is 14 residues long. The germline V gene has CDR1 LNHDA and CDR2 SQIVND (reference sequence). Here the CDR3 reads CASTPRGMNTEAFF. The CDR3, as DNA: TGTGCCAGTACCCCCCGAGGCATGAACACTGAAGCTTTCTTT.

This chain links TRBV30 with TRBJ1-1; D not certain. Trimming took off 3 bases at V and 1 base at J, with 12 bases between the two ends. Per germline, CDR1 GTSNPN and CDR2 SVGIG (reference sequence). The CDR3 is 14 residues long. The CDR3 DNA is TGTGCCTGGAGGCTCCTCGGTGGGAACACTGAAGCTTTCTTT. Protein product: CAWRLLGGNTEAFF.

This clone was found a few times. CDR3 in DNA: TGCAGCGTTGACACGGGCCCTGAAGCTTTCTTT. It translates to CSVDTGPEAFF. V is TRBV29-1 and J is TRBJ1-1, with no clear D. CDR1 and CDR2 from the germline V gene are SQVTM and ANQGSEA. The CDR3 totals 11 residues. Trimming removed 3 bases from V and 6 bases from J, with 8 bases in between.

This clone showed up just a few times. In the same sample, other DNA sequences code for this CDR3. V is TRBV30 and J is TRBJ2-1; D remains unclear. The V end was cut by 0 bases, the J end by 7 bases, with 7 bases between. The CDR3 spans 12 residues. Germline V lookup: CDR1 GTSNPN, CDR2 SVGIG (reference sequence). The DNA of the CDR3 is TGTGCCTGGAGTGTAGGGCGGAATGAGCAGTTCTTC. Encoded protein: CAWSVGRNEQFF.

The CDR3, as DNA: TGTGCCAGCAGCCAGATGCCACGAATCGACAGGGAAAATCAGCCCCAGCATTTT. Protein product: CASSQMPRIDRENQPQHF. V gene TRBV7-8 combines with J gene TRBJ1-5, with 7 positions matching TRBD1. The germline V gene has CDR1 SGHVS and CDR2 FQNEAQ. Trimming cost V 5 bases and J 4 bases; bases outside gene matches: 17. The CDR3 runs 18 residues. The whole variable domain, filled in from reference TRBV7-8 and TRBJ1-5, reads GAGVSQSPRYKVAKRGQDVALRCDPISGHVSLFWYQQALGQGPEFLTYFQNEAQLDKSGLPSDRFFAERPEGSVSTLKIQRTQQEDSAVYLCASSQMPRIDRENQPQHFGDGTRLSIL.

The rearrangement uses TRBV4-3 and TRBJ2-5, with a tentative D call TRBD1 (6 bases). The CDR3 runs to 15 residues. Trimming pared 0 bases from V and 5 bases from J, leaving 13 bases between. Germline V gene sequence: CDR1 LGHNA, CDR2 YSLEER. CDR3 region: CASSQDSGARETQYF. The CDR3 DNA sequence: TGCGCCAGCAGCCAAGATTCAGGGGCACGGGAGACCCAGTACTTC.

In DNA form, the CDR3 reads TGCAGTGCCGCTTGGGGCACTGAAGCTTTCTTT. Its protein is CSAAWGTEAFF. The chain employs TRBV20-1 and TRBJ1-1; D call uncertain. Germline-derived CDR1 and CDR2 are DFQATT and SNEGSKA (reference sequence). V was shortened by 6 bases and J by 4 bases, with 9 bases between the two germline ends. This CDR3 has 11 residues.

About this clone: Other DNA variants within this sample encode the same CDR3. The chain carries TRBV30 and TRBJ2-1; no firm D call. Trimming shortened V by 2 bases and J by 7 bases, and 6 bases separated the two germline ends. CDR3 length: 11 residues. Germline CDR1 reads GTSNPN; CDR2 reads SVGIG (reference sequence). As DNA, the CDR3 is TGTGCCTGGAGTCGTGGTAATGAGCAGTTCTTC. As protein: CAWSRGNEQFF.

This clone was observed a few times. The rearrangement uses TRBV27 and TRBJ1-2, with D possibly TRBD1 on 5 matching bases. The V end was cut by 7 bases, the J end by 2 bases, with 23 bases between. CDR1 MNHEY and CDR2 SMNVEV come from the germline V gene (reference sequence). There are 17 residues in the CDR3. The CDR3 loop is CASTKIGSGGPNYGYTF. CDR3 coding DNA: TGTGCCAGCACTAAAATTGGAAGTGGGGGTCCCAACTATGGCTACACCTTC.

The chain carries TRBV29-1 and TRBJ2-7, with 9 bases identical to TRBD1. Germline lookup yields CDR1 SQVTM and CDR2 ANQGSEA. There are 12 residues in the CDR3. V trimming: 6 bases; J trimming: 7 bases; junction bases outside the gene matches: 7. This chain's CDR3 is CSVEDRGEEQYF. The CDR3 DNA reads TGCAGCGTGGAGGACAGGGGAGAGGAGCAGTACTTC.

The rearrangement uses TRBV13 and TRBJ1-6, with a tentative D call TRBD1 (6 bases). Trimming shortened V by 2 bases and J by 10 bases, and 12 bases separated the two germline ends. This CDR3 spans 14 amino acids. Per the germline V gene, CDR1 is PRHDT and CDR2 is FYEKMQ (reference sequence). The CDR3 coding sequence is TGTGCCAGCAGCTTAAACAGGGAACGGTCACCCCTCCACTTT. Translating it yields CASSLNRERSPLHF.

This clone appeared a few times. The gene calls are TRBV6-5 and TRBJ1-4; perhaps TRBD1 as D (6 bases). The CDR3 runs 15 residues. Trimming left V 2 bases short and J 8 bases short, with 15 bases between. Germline V CDR1 and CDR2: MNHEY, SVGAGI. This chain's CDR3 is CASSYQRDRGEKLFF. The CDR3 DNA follows: TGTGCCAGCAGTTACCAAAGGGATAGGGGGGAAAAACTGTTTTTT.

V and J are TRBV7-9 and TRBJ2-7, with TRBD2 matching 10 bases. V gave up 1 base and J gave up 1 base; unmatched junction bases: 7. Germline V gene data show CDR1 as SEHNR and CDR2 as FQNEAQ (reference sequence). CDR3 length: 17 amino acids. The CDR3 DNA is TGTGCCAGCAGCTTAGACGTGGGGACTAGCGCATCCTACGAGCAGTACTTC. Translated: CASSLDVGTSASYEQYF.

The CDR3 sequence: CASSQVPDRVGDTQYF. The CDR3 DNA sequence: TGTGCCAGCAGCCAAGTTCCCGACAGGGTGGGAGATACGCAGTATTTT. This chain connects TRBV4-2 to TRBJ2-3, with TRBD1 identical over 7 bases. The V segment lost 1 base and the J segment 5 bases; nucleotides outside the gene matches: 9. The CDR3 is made up of 16 amino acids. Germline lookup yields CDR1 LGHNA and CDR2 YNFKEQ.

With regard to this clone: The identical CDR3 is also encoded by other nucleotide sequences in the sample. This chain links TRBV4-3 with TRBJ2-7, with D unclear. V was shortened by 1 base and J by 4 bases, with 8 bases between the two germline ends. The CDR3 totals 13 residues. Germline loops: CDR1 LGHNA, CDR2 YSLEER. The CDR3 DNA reads TGCGCCAGCAGCCAAGGGAAGGGTTACGAGCAGTACTTC. Its translation is CASSQGKGYEQYF.

This clone occurred a few times. The V and J genes are TRBV30 and TRBJ1-2, with D unresolved. This CDR3 has 12 residues. With 5 bases removed from V and 2 bases from J, the gap between germline ends came to 9 bases. CDR1 is GTSNPN and CDR2 is SVGIG in the germline V gene (reference sequence). Written as DNA, the CDR3 is TGTGCCTGGGGCGACACGAACTATGGCTACACCTTC. This sequence encodes CAWGDTNYGYTF.

The chain recombines TRBV12-2 with TRBJ1-6. TRBV12-2 is given as a pseudogene. This CDR3 spans 14 amino acids. CDR3 DNA sequence: TGTGCAAGTCGCCTCGTGAGGGCTGGATCACCCCTCCACTTT. It yields the protein CASRLVRAGSPLHF.

This clone was seen a single time. J is TRBJ1-2 and V is TRBV15; D unclear. V shed 0 bases and J shed 5 bases, with 10 bases lying between them. Germline CDR1 LNHNV, CDR2 YYDKDF (reference sequence). This CDR3 spans 14 amino acids. This CDR3 reads CATSRDRLSYGYTF. CDR3 bases: TGTGCCACCAGCAGAGATCGGTTATCTTATGGCTACACCTTC.

This clone was found a few times. This specimen includes other DNA sequences encoding the same CDR3. The gene calls are TRBV30 and TRBJ1-5; D may be TRBD1 (6 bases). CDR3 size: 13 residues. Trimming cost V 1 base and J 2 bases, with 6 bases left between them. Germline V lookup: CDR1 GTSNPN, CDR2 SVGIG (reference sequence). CDR3 region: CAWSEGGNQPQHF. The CDR3 nucleotides read TGTGCCTGGAGTGAGGGGGGCAATCAGCCCCAGCATTTT.

The CDR3, as DNA: TGTGCCAGCAGCACCAGGGTTCCAGATACGCAGTATTTT. Encoded protein: CASSTRVPDTQYF. The chain uses TRBV7-6 and TRBJ2-3, with D possibly TRBD1 on 5 matching bases. CDR1 SGHVS and CDR2 FNYEAQ come from the germline V gene. V was pared by 5 bases and J by 4 bases, with 10 bases between. This CDR3 is built from 13 residues.

The chain employs TRBV7-8 and TRBJ2-5, with 8 bases identical to TRBD2. J was trimmed by 5 bases and V by 3 bases; bases with no gene match: 8. The CDR3 extends over 15 amino acids. The V gene's germline CDR1 is SGHVS and CDR2 FQNEAQ. CDR3 nucleotide sequence: TGTGCCAGCAGCTTCGAACGGGGGGGCCGGGAGACCCAGTACTTC. This sequence encodes CASSFERGGRETQYF.

The chain combines TRBV5-6 with TRBJ2-7; 9 bases align to TRBD1. The CDR3 length is 15 residues. Germline lookup yields CDR1 SGHDT and CDR2 YYEEEE. V trimming: 0 bases; J trimming: 2 bases; junction bases outside the gene matches: 3. The CDR3 spells CASSLAGTGPYEQYF. In DNA, the CDR3 is TGTGCCAGCAGCTTGGCCGGGACAGGGCCCTACGAGCAGTACTTC.